This record covers a single T cell receptor (beta chain). This specimen comes from a study of technical replicates of blood from several donors. Germline lookup yields CDR1 WSHSY and CDR2 SAAADI. The CDR3 length is 14 residues. Trimming removed 4 bases at V and 7 bases at J, with 16 bases between. Measured with immunoSEQ multiplex PCR; TCRdb has only the in-frame clones, and not every one. The top ten hold roughly 0.23% of the sample, which has tens of thousands of clones, about 94% seen once. This TCR was recovered from a human donor in good health. The sample taken for sequencing was T cells isolated from PBMCs. The rearrangement links TRBV10-2 to TRBJ1-1; a weak D match, TRBD1 (6 bases). The CDR3 protein is CASSVRKGGIEAFF. The CDR3 coding sequence is TGCGCCAGCAGTGTTCGGAAGGGGGGGATTGAAGCTTTCTTT.